A single sample is the source of the 26 T cell receptor beta chains below, sequenced in a study of blood T cell repertoires in COVID-19. TCRdb's table, derived via immunoSEQ multiplex PCR, lists solely in-frame clones and lacks some. The sample shows a few hundred thousand clones, approximately 89% of them seen only once. Sequenced: peripheral blood. These receptors all stem from a woman in her 30s with COVID-19, enrolled during active disease.

This clone was picked up a small number of times. This rearrangement joins TRBV2 to TRBJ2-7; D possibly corresponds to TRBD1 (6 bases). Germline lookup yields CDR1 SNHLY and CDR2 FYNNEI. The CDR3 is 15 residues long. Trimming left V 0 bases short and J 2 bases short, with 11 bases between. For the CDR3, the DNA is TGTGCCAGCAGTGAAGCAGAAACAGGGACCTACGAGCAGTACTTC. Amino acid sequence: CASSEAETGTYEQYF.

The chain links TRBV6-2 or TRBV6-3 to TRBJ2-7; TRBD2 is a possible D gene (5 bases). The germline gives CDR1 MNHEY, CDR2 SVGEGT. This CDR3 is built from 12 residues. V dropped 5 bases and J dropped 4 bases, with 9 bases sitting between them. CDR3 nucleotides: TGTGCCAGCAGTCGGTCGGGGTACGAGCAGTACTTC. It specifies CASSRSGYEQYF.

This clone has just one count. The CDR3 region has the DNA TGTGCCAGCAGCTTTTGGGCTCCCCACGAGACCCAGTACTTC. Residues: CASSFWAPHETQYF. The chain carries TRBV11-2 and TRBJ2-5; no reliable D call. Germline V CDR1 and CDR2: SGHAT, FQNNGV. Trimming shortened V by 3 bases and J by 5 bases, and 13 bases separated the two germline ends. This CDR3 has 14 amino acids.

J is TRBJ1-3 and V is TRBV4-2, with D unresolved. The CDR3 totals 16 residues. Trimming pared 0 bases from V and 0 bases from J, leaving 9 bases between. Per germline, CDR1 LGHNA and CDR2 YNFKEQ. CDR3 loop: CASSQDLRSSGNTIYF. In nucleotides, the CDR3 is TGTGCCAGCAGCCAAGATTTACGGAGCTCTGGAAACACCATATATTTT.

In this sample, this clone turned up once. This chain connects TRBV5-6 to TRBJ1-3; 7 bases align to TRBD1. Germline V gene data show CDR1 as SGHDT and CDR2 as YYEEEE. CDR3 length: 15 amino acids. V gave up 0 bases and J gave up 4 bases; unmatched junction bases: 4. The CDR3 nucleotides are TGTGCCAGCAGCTTGGGACAGGGCGGAGGAAACACCATATATTTT. The encoded protein is CASSLGQGGGNTIYF.

J is TRBJ2-7 and V is TRBV30, with D tentatively TRBD1 (5 bases). Germline V lookup: CDR1 GTSNPN, CDR2 SVGIG (reference sequence). Trimming left V 2 bases short and J 2 bases short, with 13 bases between. CDR3 length: 14 residues. CDR3 bases: TGTGCCTGGAGTCAGGGCAGATCAACCTACGAGCAGTACTTC. It specifies CAWSQGRSTYEQYF.

The V call is TRBV4-1, the J call TRBJ1-2; TRBD1 agrees at 7 bases. Germline CDR1 and CDR2: MGHRA and YSYEKL. Trimming took 0 bases from V and 4 from J; bases not matched to a gene: 14. The CDR3 has 18 residues. DNA for the CDR3: TGCGCCAGCAGCCAAGATCGGTTACAAGGGGGCCTCTCCTATGGCTACACCTTC. It specifies CASSQDRLQGGLSYGYTF.

The chain carries TRBV24-1 and TRBJ1-2, with D uncertain. Germline V gene sequence: CDR1 KGHDR, CDR2 SFDVKD. This CDR3 spans 12 amino acids. Trimming removed 4 bases at V and 7 bases at J, with 9 bases between. The CDR3 DNA reads TGTGCCACCAGTGAGCCCGGGATTGGCTACACCTTC. Amino acid sequence: CATSEPGIGYTF.

The V gene is TRBV7-9, the J gene TRBJ2-4; 7 bases align to TRBD1. V shed 5 bases, J shed 0 bases, and the junction held 10 bases outside the gene matches. CDR1 SEHNR and CDR2 FQNEAQ come from the germline V gene (reference sequence). CDR3 length: 17 residues. CDR3 sequence (DNA): TGTGCCAGCAGCACTACAGGGGACAGACTAGCCAAAAACATTCAGTACTTC. This gives the protein CASSTTGDRLAKNIQYF.

The V and J genes are TRBV5-6 and TRBJ2-7; D is undetermined. The V and J ends lost 3 bases and 1 base respectively, with 14 bases between them. CDR3 size: 15 residues. Germline CDR1 and CDR2: SGHDT and YYEEEE. The CDR3 sequence: CASSSIYGGSYEQYF. CDR3 sequence (DNA): TGTGCCAGCAGCTCCATCTACGGCGGATCCTACGAGCAGTACTTC.

This clone turned up a few times. A junction end diverges from the germline sequence, so it may reflect a read error. CDR3 protein: CACREGSTGELFF. For the CDR3, the DNA is TGCGCCTGCAGGGAGGGTAGCACCGGGGAGCTGTTTTTT. This chain uses TRBV10-2 with TRBJ2-2, with 7 bases aligning to TRBD2. CDR3 length equals 13 residues. Germline V gives CDR1 WSHSY, CDR2 SAAADI.

This clone was seen a handful of times. Written as DNA, the CDR3 is TGTGCCAGCAGCCAAGATTTCGGCTACGAGCAGTACTTC. Its translation is CASSQDFGYEQYF. The rearrangement links TRBV14 to TRBJ2-7; D gene unclear. This CDR3 is 13 amino acids long. Germline V gene data show CDR1 as SGHDN and CDR2 as FVKESK. V dropped 0 bases and J dropped 3 bases, with 6 bases sitting between them.

The rearrangement joins TRBV11-2 to TRBJ2-3; D unresolved. Trimming removed 5 bases at V and 4 bases at J, with 7 bases between. The CDR3 runs 12 residues. Per germline, CDR1 SGHAT and CDR2 FQNNGV. This chain's CDR3 is CASSPTADTQYF. Here the CDR3 DNA reads TGTGCCAGCAGCCCCACGGCAGATACGCAGTATTTT.

The chain has TRBV2 and TRBJ1-6, with D tentatively TRBD1 (5 bases). Germline lookup yields CDR1 SNHLY and CDR2 FYNNEI. V lost 3 bases and J 3 bases, leaving 9 bases between the germline ends. The CDR3 loop spans 15 amino acids. The CDR3 DNA reads as TGTGCCAGCAGTGAGGAGACAGACTATAATTCACCCCTCCACTTT. Its translation is CASSEETDYNSPLHF.

This chain connects TRBV29-1 to TRBJ2-1; 9 positions match TRBD2. Germline V gene data show CDR1 as SQVTM and CDR2 as ANQGSEA. Trimming cost V 4 bases and J 2 bases; bases outside gene matches: 0. The CDR3 totals 13 residues. CDR3: CSVGTSAYNEQFF. CDR3 nucleotides: TGCAGCGTTGGGACTAGCGCCTACAATGAGCAGTTCTTC.

The chain links TRBV14 to TRBJ1-6; weak D call: TRBD1 (6 bases). This CDR3 is 17 amino acids long. V gave up 1 base and J gave up 4 bases, with 14 bases separating them. From germline, CDR1 is SGHDN and CDR2 FVKESK. CDR3 nucleotides: TGTGCCAGCAGCCAAGTAGCAGGGGTGGAATATAATTCACCCCTCCACTTT. It encodes CASSQVAGVEYNSPLHF.

J is TRBJ2-7 and V is TRBV2; perhaps TRBD2 as D (5 bases). Between the trimmed V and J ends, which lost 4 bases and 6 bases, there was a span of 7 bases. The germline V gene encodes CDR1 SNHLY and CDR2 FYNNEI. The CDR3 sequence is 11 residues long. CDR3 residues: CASSAGGEQYF. CDR3 in DNA: TGTGCCAGCAGTGCCGGAGGCGAGCAGTACTTC.

The V gene is TRBV4-1, the J gene TRBJ1-1, with 7 nucleotides matching TRBD1. CDR1 is MGHRA and CDR2 is YSYEKL in the germline V gene. Trimming took 6 bases from V and 0 from J; bases not matched to a gene: 1. This CDR3 has 13 residues. The CDR3 is CASRQGLNTEAFF. CDR3 nucleotide sequence: TGCGCCAGCAGACAGGGGTTGAACACTGAAGCTTTCTTT.

This chain connects TRBV15 to TRBJ1-2; D is unclear. Germline lookup yields CDR1 LNHNV and CDR2 YYDKDF (reference sequence). The V and J ends lost 4 bases and 8 bases respectively, with 11 bases between them. This CDR3 region has 12 residues. The CDR3 region has the DNA TGTGCCACCAGCAATCGGGTGAGCGGCTACACCTTC. The encoded protein is CATSNRVSGYTF.

The gene calls are TRBV18 and TRBJ2-2, with 10 bases fitting TRBD2. V lost 2 bases to trimming and J lost 6 bases; unmatched junction nucleotides: 9. From germline, CDR1 is KGHSH and CDR2 LQKENI. The CDR3 spans 17 residues. CDR3 region: CASSPRAGGPGAGELFF. CDR3 bases: TGTGCCAGCTCACCAAGAGCGGGGGGGCCGGGCGCCGGGGAGCTGTTTTTT.

The V call is TRBV3-1 (or the pseudogene TRBV3-2), the J call TRBJ1-1; TRBD1 aligns across 7 bases. The CDR3 extends over 13 amino acids. The V gene's germline CDR1 is LGHDT and CDR2 YNNKEL (reference sequence). V lost 4 bases, J lost 1 base, and 0 bases stayed unmatched. CDR3 in amino acids: CASSRTGNTEAFF. CDR3 nucleotide sequence: TGTGCCAGCAGCCGGACAGGGAACACTGAAGCTTTCTTT.

The chain couples TRBV7-2 to TRBJ1-2; D may be TRBD1 (5 bases). Germline CDR1 SGHTA, CDR2 FQGNSA. CDR3 length: 13 residues. V was cut by 5 bases and J by 6 bases, with 13 bases left in between. CDR3 sequence reads: CASSVGRYDGYTF. The CDR3 coding sequence is TGTGCCAGCAGCGTGGGGCGGTACGATGGCTACACCTTC.

The gene calls are TRBV3-1 (or the pseudogene TRBV3-2) and TRBJ1-1; D unresolved. The V gene's germline CDR1 is LGHDT and CDR2 YNNKEL (reference sequence). Between the trimmed V and J ends, which lost 4 bases and 1 base, there was a span of 10 bases. The CDR3 is made up of 14 amino acids. The CDR3 DNA follows: TGTGCCAGCAGCCCGGTTACGGGGAACACTGAAGCTTTCTTT. It specifies CASSPVTGNTEAFF.

This clone was recorded only once. The rearrangement joins TRBV5-1 to TRBJ2-7; 7 bases match TRBD1. Germline assignment: CDR1 SGHRS and CDR2 YFSETQ. This CDR3 spans 14 amino acids. V lost 4 bases and J lost 3; bases outside the gene matches: 7. CDR3 sequence reads: CASSPTGQNYEQYF. The DNA for the CDR3 is TGCGCCAGCAGCCCGACAGGGCAGAACTACGAGCAGTACTTC. The full variable domain, completed using reference TRBV5-1 and TRBJ2-7, is KAGVTQTPRYLIKTRGQQVTLSCSPISGHRSVSWYQQTPGQGLQFLFEYFSETQRNKGNFPGRFSGRQFSNSRSEMNVSTLELGDSALYLCASSPTGQNYEQYFGPGTRLTVT.

The rearrangement joins TRBV5-1 to TRBJ1-6, with 9 bases identical to TRBD1. V was clipped by 4 bases and J by 2 bases; unmatched bases: 7. CDR1 is SGHRS and CDR2 is YFSETQ in the germline V gene. The CDR3 contains 17 residues. In DNA form, the CDR3 reads TGCGCCAGCAGCCCCGGACAGGGGTCTACCTATAATTCACCCCTCCACTTT. Its translation: CASSPGQGSTYNSPLHF. The whole variable domain, filled in from reference TRBV5-1 and TRBJ1-6, reads KAGVTQTPRYLIKTRGQQVTLSCSPISGHRSVSWYQQTPGQGLQFLFEYFSETQRNKGNFPGRFSGRQFSNSRSEMNVSTLELGDSALYLCASSPGQGSTYNSPLHFGNGTRLTVT.

This chain connects TRBV2 to TRBJ2-6; a possible D gene is TRBD1 (6 bases). The CDR3 sequence is 15 residues long. V lost 8 bases to trimming and J lost 0 bases, with 11 bases between them. Germline CDR1 reads SNHLY; CDR2 reads FYNNEI. The CDR3 loop is CASGAGVSGANVLTF. DNA for the CDR3: TGTGCCAGCGGGGCAGGGGTCTCTGGGGCCAACGTCCTGACTTTC.